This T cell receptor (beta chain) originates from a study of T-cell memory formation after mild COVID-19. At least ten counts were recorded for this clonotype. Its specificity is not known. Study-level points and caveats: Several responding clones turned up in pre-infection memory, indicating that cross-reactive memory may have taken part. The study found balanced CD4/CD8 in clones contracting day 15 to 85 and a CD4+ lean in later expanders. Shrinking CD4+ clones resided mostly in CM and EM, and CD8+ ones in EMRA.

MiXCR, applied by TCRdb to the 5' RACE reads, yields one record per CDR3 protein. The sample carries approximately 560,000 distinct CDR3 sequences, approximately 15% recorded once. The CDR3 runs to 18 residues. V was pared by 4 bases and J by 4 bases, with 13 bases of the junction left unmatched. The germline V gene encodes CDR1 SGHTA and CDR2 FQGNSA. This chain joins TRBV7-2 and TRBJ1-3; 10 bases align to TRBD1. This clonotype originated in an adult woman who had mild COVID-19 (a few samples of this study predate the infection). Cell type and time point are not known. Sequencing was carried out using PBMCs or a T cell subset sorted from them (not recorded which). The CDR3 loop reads CASSSPMSTGGVGNTIYF. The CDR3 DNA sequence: TGTGCCAGCAGCTCCCCCATGTCGACAGGGGGCGTCGGAAACACCATATATTTT.